This T cell receptor (beta chain) was recovered during a study of CD8+ T cells in alopecia areata. Whole-study context: Percent of scalp involved defined treated patients' severity scores. Regarding the study as a whole: Higher clonality was seen in lesional scalp than in normal scalp, especially in alopecia totalis/universalis. Tofacitinib significantly brought down scalp clonality and expanded CD8+ clones among top 100.

CDR1 is SNHLY, CDR2 FYNNEI, per germline. Trimming cost V 1 base and J 7 bases, with 11 bases left between them. The CDR3 is 14 residues long. Concerning this clone itself: Its specificity is unknown.

Treatment denoted: oral pan-JAK inhibitor, 5-10 mg twice daily. Alopecia areata patients provided lesional scalp punch biopsies and peripheral blood. Extraction of RNA preceded its reverse transcription into cDNA, which served as the sequencing template. Clones were sequenced by immunoSEQ multiplex PCR, and TCRdb holds only the in-frame ones, with some missing. In the table there are 250,000 to 350,000 clones, approximately 60% of which are singletons. The chain is built from TRBV2 and TRBJ1-5; the D is unclear. Sequencing used CD4+ T cells sorted from blood, obtained around week 54, from a patient treated with tofacitinib. This receptor was obtained from a human donor with alopecia areata. The CDR3 nucleotides read TGTGCCAGCAGTGAAGAAGGGTTCGGGCAGCCCCAGCATTTT. Its translation: CASSEEGFGQPQHF.